The 3 T cell receptor beta chains in this list originate from one sample, sequenced in a study of cytomegalovirus exposure and HLA in healthy donors. A multiplex PCR was run with 60 Vbeta primers and 13 Jbeta primers. Profiled with immunoSEQ multiplex PCR; TCRdb holds only in-frame clones, not every one. The table shows 90,000 to 150,000 clones, with about 81% occurring only once. The material sequenced was PBMCs. These receptor sequences come from a woman aged 40-49 years in good health and CMV-seropositive.

The chain links TRBV5-6 to TRBJ2-6; TRBD1 matches at 10 bases. V shed 4 bases and J 4 bases; nucleotides not matched to a gene: 8. The length of the CDR3 is 17 residues. Germline CDR1 SGHDT, CDR2 YYEEEE. In DNA form, the CDR3 reads TGTGCCAGCAGCCCAGGGACAGGGGATGGAGGGGCCAACGTCCTGACTTTC. Its translation is CASSPGTGDGGANVLTF.

The chain is built from TRBV2 and TRBJ1-2; no firm D call. This CDR3 contains 13 residues. V was shortened by 4 bases and J by 10 bases, with 16 bases between the two germline ends. Germline CDR1 reads SNHLY; CDR2 reads FYNNEI. The CDR3 reads CASSVRAEYYYTF. CDR3 nucleotide sequence: TGTGCCAGCAGTGTGAGGGCAGAGTATTACTACACCTTC.

The rearrangement joins TRBV7-6 to TRBJ2-7; 8 bases map to TRBD1. Germline V CDR1 and CDR2: SGHVS, FNYEAQ. The CDR3 totals 13 residues. V gave up 2 bases and J gave up 7 bases; unmatched junction bases: 4. The chain's CDR3 is CASSLQGAREQYF. CDR3 bases: TGTGCCAGCAGCTTACAGGGGGCTCGGGAGCAGTACTTC.